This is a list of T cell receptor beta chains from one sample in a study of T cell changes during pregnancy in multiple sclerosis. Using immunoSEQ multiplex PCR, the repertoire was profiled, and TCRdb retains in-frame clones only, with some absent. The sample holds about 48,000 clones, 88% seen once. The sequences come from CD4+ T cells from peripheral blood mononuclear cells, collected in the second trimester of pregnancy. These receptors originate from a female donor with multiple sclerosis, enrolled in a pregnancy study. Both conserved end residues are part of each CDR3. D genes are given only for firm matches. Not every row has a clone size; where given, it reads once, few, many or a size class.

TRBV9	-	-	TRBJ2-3	CASSPRRLREKRDTQYF	TGTGCCAGCAGCCCCCGTAGGTTGAGGGAGAAGAGAGATACGCAGTATTTT
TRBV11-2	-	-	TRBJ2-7	CASSLDPGSEQYF	TGTGCCAGCAGCTTAGATCCCGGTTCCGAGCAGTACTTC
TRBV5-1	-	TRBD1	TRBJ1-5	CASSSGQGAWEPQHF	TGCGCCAGCAGTTCGGGACAGGGGGCCTGGGAGCCCCAGCATTTT
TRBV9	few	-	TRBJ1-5	CASSVAAGIAQPQHF	TGTGCCAGCAGCGTAGCGGCAGGTATCGCACAGCCCCAGCATTTT
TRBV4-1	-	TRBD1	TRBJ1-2	CASSRTGDLYGYTF	TGCGCCAGCAGTAGAACAGGGGACCTCTATGGCTACACCTTC
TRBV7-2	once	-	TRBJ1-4	CASSFRGQLQEKLFF	TGTGCCAGCAGCTTTAGGGGACAACTACAAGAAAAACTGTTTTTT
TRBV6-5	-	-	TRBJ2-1	CASSSETPSYNEQFF	TGTGCCAGCAGTTCCGAGACTCCCTCCTACAATGAGCAGTTCTTC
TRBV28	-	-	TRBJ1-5	CASSLFSGVSSQPQHF	TGTGCCAGCAGTTTATTTTCCGGGGTTTCATCTCAGCCCCAGCATTTT
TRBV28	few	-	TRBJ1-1	CASTPLGREAFF	TGTGCCAGCACCCCGTTGGGCCGTGAAGCTTTCTTT
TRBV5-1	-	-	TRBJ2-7	CASSLSAREEQYF	TGCGCCAGCAGCTTAAGCGCCCGGGAAGAGCAGTACTTC
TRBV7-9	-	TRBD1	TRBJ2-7	CASSLGQGTYEQYF	TGTGCCAGCAGCTTGGGACAGGGCACCTACGAGCAGTACTTC
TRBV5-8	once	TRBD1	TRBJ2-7	CASSLGTGASYEQYF	TGTGCCAGCAGCTTAGGGACAGGCGCCTCCTACGAGCAGTACTTC
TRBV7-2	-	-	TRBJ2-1	CASSPPKKSYNEQFF	TGTGCCAGCAGCCCGCCTAAGAAATCCTACAATGAGCAGTTCTTC
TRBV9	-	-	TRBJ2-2	CASSVARRGPGELFF	TGTGCCAGCAGCGTAGCTCGGAGGGGCCCCGGGGAGCTGTTTTTT
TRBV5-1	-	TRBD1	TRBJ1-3	CASSLDGQGLGNTIYF	TGCGCCAGCAGCTTGGATGGACAGGGGTTGGGAAACACCATATATTTT
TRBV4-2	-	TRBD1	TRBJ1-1	CASSKEKGAMNTEAFF	TGTGCCAGCAGCAAGGAGAAGGGGGCGATGAACACTGAAGCTTTCTTT
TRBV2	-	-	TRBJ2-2	CASSEGENTGELFF	TGTGCCAGCAGTGAGGGAGAGAACACCGGGGAGCTGTTTTTT
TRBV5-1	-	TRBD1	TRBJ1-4	CASRSRTGGEKLFF	TGCGCCAGCAGGTCCCGGACAGGAGGTGAAAAACTGTTTTTT
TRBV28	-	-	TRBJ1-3	CASSFRLSAGGNTIYF	TGTGCCAGCAGTTTCCGGTTAAGCGCGGGTGGAAACACCATATATTTT
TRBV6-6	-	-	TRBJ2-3	CASSSPTSTDTQYF	TGTGCCAGCAGTTCCCCAACAAGCACAGATACGCAGTATTTT
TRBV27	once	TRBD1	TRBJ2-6	CASSKGQGGSGANVLTF	TGTGCCAGCAGTAAGGGACAGGGAGGTTCTGGGGCCAACGTCCTGACTTTC
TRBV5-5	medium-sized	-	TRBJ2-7	CASSLISGRSDYYEQYF	TGTGCCAGCAGCTTGATATCAGGACGGTCGGACTACTACGAGCAGTACTTC
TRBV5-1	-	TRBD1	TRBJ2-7	CASSLGQGWYEQYF	TGCGCCAGCAGCCTCGGACAGGGGTGGTACGAGCAGTACTTC
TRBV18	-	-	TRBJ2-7	CASSPPGNYEQYF	TGTGCCAGCTCACCCCCAGGGAATTACGAGCAGTACTTC
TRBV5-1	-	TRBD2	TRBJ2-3	CASGTSGPADTQYF	TGCGCCAGTGGGACTAGCGGGCCCGCGGATACGCAGTATTTT
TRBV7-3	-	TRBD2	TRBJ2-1	CASSLMGTAGLAGRTNEQFF	TGTGCCAGCAGCTTAATGGGGACGGCGGGACTAGCGGGGAGAACTAATGAGCAGTTCTTC
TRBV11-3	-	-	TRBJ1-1	CASREPRWWAFF	TGTGCCAGCAGGGAACCGAGGTGGTGGGCTTTCTTT
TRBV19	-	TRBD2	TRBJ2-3	CASSIGFLGGTDTQYF	TGTGCCAGTAGTATAGGGTTCCTGGGAGGGACAGATACGCAGTATTTT
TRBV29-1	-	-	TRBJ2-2	CSAARQESGELFF	TGCAGCGCCGCGAGACAGGAGAGCGGGGAGCTGTTTTTT
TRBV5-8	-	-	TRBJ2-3	CASSHGFMEGTDTQYF	TGTGCCAGCAGCCACGGCTTTATGGAGGGCACAGATACGCAGTATTTT
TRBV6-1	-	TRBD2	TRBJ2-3	CASSALQGTSSGSGDTQYF	TGTGCCAGCAGTGCCTTACAGGGAACCTCTAGCGGGAGTGGAGATACGCAGTATTTT
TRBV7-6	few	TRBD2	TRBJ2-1	CASSEQAGGPSYNEQFF	TGTGCCAGCAGCGAGCAGGCGGGAGGCCCATCCTACAATGAGCAGTTCTTC